The entry below describes one T cell receptor (beta chain). It was at deep level that the assay was run. Produced via immunoSEQ multiplex PCR; TCRdb's table is partial and in-frame only. The table lists more than 2 million clones, about 95% of them singletons. This record comes from a study of shared clonotypes between healthy human individuals. Germline CDR1 and CDR2: MNHEY and SMNVEV (reference sequence). CDR3 length equals 13 residues. V dropped 6 bases and J dropped 7 bases, with 13 bases sitting between them. CD45RO-negative CD8 cells positively selected for CCR7 made up the naive population, which excluded terminally differentiated effector memory CD45RA+ cells.

Material: naive CD8+ T cells sorted from blood. The rearrangement uses TRBV27 and TRBJ1-5, with D hard to call. This receptor was identified in a man between 18 and 29 years old in good health. The CDR3 nucleotides read TGTGCCAGCAGGGCCCAAATGGGGCAGCCCCAGCATTTT. Translating it yields CASRAQMGQPQHF.